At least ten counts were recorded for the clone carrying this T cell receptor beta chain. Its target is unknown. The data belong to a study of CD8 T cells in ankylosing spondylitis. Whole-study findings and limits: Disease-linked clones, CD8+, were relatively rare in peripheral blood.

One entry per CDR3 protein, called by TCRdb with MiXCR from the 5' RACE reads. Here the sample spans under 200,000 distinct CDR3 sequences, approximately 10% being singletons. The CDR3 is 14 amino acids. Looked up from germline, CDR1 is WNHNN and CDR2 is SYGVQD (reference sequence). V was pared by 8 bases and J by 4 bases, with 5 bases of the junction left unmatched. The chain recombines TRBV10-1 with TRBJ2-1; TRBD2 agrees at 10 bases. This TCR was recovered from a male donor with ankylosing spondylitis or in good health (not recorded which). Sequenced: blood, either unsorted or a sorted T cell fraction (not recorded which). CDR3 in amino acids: CASSTSGKYNEQFF. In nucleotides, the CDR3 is TGCGCCAGCTCAACTAGCGGGAAATACAATGAGCAGTTCTTC.